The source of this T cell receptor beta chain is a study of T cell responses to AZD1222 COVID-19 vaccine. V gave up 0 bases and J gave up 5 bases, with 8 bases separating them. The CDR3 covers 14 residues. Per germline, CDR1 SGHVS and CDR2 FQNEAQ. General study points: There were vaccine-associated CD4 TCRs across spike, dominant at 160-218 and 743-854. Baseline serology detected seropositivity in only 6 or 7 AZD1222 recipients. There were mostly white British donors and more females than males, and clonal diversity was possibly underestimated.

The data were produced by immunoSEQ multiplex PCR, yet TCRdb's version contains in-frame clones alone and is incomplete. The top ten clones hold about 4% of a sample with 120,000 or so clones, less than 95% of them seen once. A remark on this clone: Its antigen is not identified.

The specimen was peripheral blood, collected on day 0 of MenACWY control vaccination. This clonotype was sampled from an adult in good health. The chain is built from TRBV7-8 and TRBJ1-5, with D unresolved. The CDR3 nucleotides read TGTGCCAGCAGCTTAGCGCATGCTGATCAGCCCCAGCATTTT. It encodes CASSLAHADQPQHF.